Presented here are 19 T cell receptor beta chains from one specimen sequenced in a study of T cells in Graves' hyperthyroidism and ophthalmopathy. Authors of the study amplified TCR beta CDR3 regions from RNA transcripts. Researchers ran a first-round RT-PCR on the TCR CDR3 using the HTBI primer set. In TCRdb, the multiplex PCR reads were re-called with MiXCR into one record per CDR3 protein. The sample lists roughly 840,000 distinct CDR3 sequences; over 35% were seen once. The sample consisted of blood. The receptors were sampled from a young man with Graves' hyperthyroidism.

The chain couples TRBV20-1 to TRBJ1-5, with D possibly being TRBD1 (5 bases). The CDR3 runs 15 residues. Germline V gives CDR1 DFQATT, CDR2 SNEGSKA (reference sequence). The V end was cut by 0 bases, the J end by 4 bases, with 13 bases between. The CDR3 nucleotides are TGCAGTGCTAGAGATCAAAGGGCAGGGAATCAGCCCCAGCATTTT. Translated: CSARDQRAGNQPQHF.

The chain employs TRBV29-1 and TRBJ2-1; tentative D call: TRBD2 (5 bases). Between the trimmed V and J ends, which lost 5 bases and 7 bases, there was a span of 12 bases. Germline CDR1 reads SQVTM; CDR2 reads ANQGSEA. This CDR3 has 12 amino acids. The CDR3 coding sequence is TGCAGCGTTCCAGCGGCTGGTAATGAGCAGTTCTTC. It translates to CSVPAAGNEQFF.

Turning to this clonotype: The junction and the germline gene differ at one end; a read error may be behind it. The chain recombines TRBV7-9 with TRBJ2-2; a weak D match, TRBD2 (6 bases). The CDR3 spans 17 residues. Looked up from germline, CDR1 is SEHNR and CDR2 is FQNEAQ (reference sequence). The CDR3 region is CASGFEGWQGGSGELFF. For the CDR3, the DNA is TGTGCCAGCGGCTTCGAGGGATGGCAGGGAGGATCCGGGGAGCTGTTTTTT.

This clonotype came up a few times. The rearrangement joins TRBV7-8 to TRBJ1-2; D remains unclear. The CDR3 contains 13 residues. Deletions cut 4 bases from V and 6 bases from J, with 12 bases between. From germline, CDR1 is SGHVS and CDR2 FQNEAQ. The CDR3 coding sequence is TGTGCCAGCAGCTCCTCGGGGAGGGATGGCTACACCTTC. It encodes CASSSSGRDGYTF.

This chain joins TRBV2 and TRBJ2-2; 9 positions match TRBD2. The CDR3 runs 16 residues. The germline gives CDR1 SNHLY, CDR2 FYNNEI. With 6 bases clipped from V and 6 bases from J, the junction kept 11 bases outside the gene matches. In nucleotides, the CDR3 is TGTGCCAGCAGCGTCGGCGGGGGGGCTTATCCCGGGGAGCTGTTTTTT. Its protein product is CASSVGGGAYPGELFF.

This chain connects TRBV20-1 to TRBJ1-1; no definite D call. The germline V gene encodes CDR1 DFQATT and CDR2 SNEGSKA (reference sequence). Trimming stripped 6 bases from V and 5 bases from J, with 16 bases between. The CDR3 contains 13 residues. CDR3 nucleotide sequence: TGCAGTGCCGCCCCTTTGTTGGAGACTGAAGCTTTCTTT. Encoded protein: CSAAPLLETEAFF.

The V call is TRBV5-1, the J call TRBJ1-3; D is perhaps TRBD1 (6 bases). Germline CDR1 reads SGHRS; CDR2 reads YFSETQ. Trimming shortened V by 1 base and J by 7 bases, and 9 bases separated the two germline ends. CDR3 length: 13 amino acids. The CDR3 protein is CASSLMRGNTIYF. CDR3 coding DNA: TGCGCCAGCAGCTTGATGAGGGGGAACACCATATATTTT.

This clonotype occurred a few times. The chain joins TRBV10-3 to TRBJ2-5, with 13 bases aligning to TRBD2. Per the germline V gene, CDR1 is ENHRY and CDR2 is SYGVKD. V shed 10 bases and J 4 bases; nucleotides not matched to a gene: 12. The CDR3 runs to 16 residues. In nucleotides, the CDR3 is TGTGCCAGCAGAGGGTGGACTAGCGGGAGAGGAGAGACCCAGTACTTC. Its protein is CASRGWTSGRGETQYF.

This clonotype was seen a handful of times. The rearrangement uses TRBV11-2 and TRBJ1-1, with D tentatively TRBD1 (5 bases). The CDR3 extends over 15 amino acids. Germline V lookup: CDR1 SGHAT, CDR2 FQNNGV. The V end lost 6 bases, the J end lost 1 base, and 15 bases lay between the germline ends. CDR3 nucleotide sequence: TGTGCCAGCAGTACCTGGGACCGGGGGAACACTGAAGCTTTCTTT. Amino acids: CASSTWDRGNTEAFF. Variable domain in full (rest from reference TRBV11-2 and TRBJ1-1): EAGVAQSPRYKIIEKRQSVAFWCNPISGHATLYWYQQILGQGPKLLIQFQNNGVVDDSQLPKDRFSAERLKGVDSTLKIQPAKLEDSAVYLCASSTWDRGNTEAFFGQGTRLTVV.

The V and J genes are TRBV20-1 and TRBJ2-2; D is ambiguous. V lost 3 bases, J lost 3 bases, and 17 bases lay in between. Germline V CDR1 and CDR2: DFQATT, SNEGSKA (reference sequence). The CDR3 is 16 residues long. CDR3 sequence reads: CSARVPRSVYTGELFF. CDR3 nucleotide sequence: TGCAGTGCTAGGGTCCCTCGATCGGTCTACACCGGGGAGCTGTTTTTT.

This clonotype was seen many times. The CDR3 region is CASDRGPPGNTIYF. The CDR3 DNA sequence: TGCGCCAGCGACAGGGGACCGCCTGGAAACACCATATATTTT. The chain links TRBV10-1 to TRBJ1-3, with 8 nucleotides matching TRBD1. CDR3 length: 14 residues. J gave up 2 bases and V 8 bases, and 5 bases lay outside the gene matches. From germline, CDR1 is WNHNN and CDR2 SYGVQD (reference sequence).

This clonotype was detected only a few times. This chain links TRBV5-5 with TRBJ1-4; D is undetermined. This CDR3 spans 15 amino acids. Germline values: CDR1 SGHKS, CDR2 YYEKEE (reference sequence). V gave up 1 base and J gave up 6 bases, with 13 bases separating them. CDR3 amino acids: CASSLPMGKDEKLFF. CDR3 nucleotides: TGTGCCAGCAGCTTGCCCATGGGGAAAGATGAAAAACTGTTTTTT.

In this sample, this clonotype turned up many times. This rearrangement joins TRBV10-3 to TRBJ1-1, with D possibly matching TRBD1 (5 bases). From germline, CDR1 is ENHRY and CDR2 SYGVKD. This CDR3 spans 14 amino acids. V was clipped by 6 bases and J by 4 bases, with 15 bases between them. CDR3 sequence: CAIRGTGVGTEAFF. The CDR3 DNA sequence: TGTGCCATCAGGGGGACCGGGGTGGGCACTGAAGCTTTCTTT.

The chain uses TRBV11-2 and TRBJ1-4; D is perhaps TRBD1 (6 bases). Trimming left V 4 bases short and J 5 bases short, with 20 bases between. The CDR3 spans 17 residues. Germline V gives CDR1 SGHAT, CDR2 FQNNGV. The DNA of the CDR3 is TGTGCCAGCAGCTCCTTCAAACAGGGCCCTAAAAATGAAAAACTGTTTTTT. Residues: CASSSFKQGPKNEKLFF.

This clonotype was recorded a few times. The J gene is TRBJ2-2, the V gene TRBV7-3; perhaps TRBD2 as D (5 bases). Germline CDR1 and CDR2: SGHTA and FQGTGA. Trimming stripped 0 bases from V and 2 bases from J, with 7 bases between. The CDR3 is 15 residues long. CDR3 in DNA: TGTGCCAGCAGCTTAACAGGGAGAAACACCGGGGAGCTGTTTTTT. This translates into CASSLTGRNTGELFF. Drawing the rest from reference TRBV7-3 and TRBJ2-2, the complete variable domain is GAGVSQTPSNKVTEKGKYVELRCDPISGHTALYWYRQSLGQGPEFLIYFQGTGAADDSGLPNDRFFAVRPEGSVSTLKIQRTERGDSAVYLCASSLTGRNTGELFFGEGSRLTVL.

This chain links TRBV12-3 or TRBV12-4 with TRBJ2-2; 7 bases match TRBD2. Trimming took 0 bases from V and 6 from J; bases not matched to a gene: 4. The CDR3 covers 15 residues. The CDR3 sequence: CASSLAGRSAGELFF. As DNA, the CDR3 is TGTGCCAGCAGTTTAGCCGGGAGGAGCGCCGGGGAGCTGTTTTTT.

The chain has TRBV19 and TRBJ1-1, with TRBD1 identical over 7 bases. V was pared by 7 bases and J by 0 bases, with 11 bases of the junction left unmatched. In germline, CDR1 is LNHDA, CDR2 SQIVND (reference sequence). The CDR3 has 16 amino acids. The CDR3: CASTHPARGMNTEAFF. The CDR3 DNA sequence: TGTGCCAGTACCCATCCCGCCAGGGGGATGAACACTGAAGCTTTCTTT.

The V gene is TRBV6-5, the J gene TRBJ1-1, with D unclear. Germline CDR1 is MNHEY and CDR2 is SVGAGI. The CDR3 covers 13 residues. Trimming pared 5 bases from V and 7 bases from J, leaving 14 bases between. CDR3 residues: CASSQTAWGEAFF. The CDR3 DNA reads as TGTGCCAGCAGTCAGACGGCGTGGGGTGAAGCTTTCTTT.

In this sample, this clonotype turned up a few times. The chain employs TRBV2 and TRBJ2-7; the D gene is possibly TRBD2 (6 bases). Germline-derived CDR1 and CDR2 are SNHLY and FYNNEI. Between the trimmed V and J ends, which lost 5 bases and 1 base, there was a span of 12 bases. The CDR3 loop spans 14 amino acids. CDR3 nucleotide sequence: TGTGCCAGCAGTTACGCGGGGCCTTCCTACGAGCAGTACTTC. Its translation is CASSYAGPSYEQYF.